Following are 31 T cell receptor beta chains from one sample sequenced in a study of blood T cell repertoires in COVID-19 (dated by TCRdb to 2019 to 2021). Library prep was done by the immunoSEQ multiplex PCR assay. The table comes from immuneACCESS by way of TCRdb, which keeps in-frame sequences with V and J called. Part of the clones is missing from these tables; in studies checked, under half for an unresolved V gene and the rest for unknown reasons. The sample profile shows more than 20,000 clones; 90% of them were found once. The biggest ten clones account for approximately 10% of the sample. Sequenced: peripheral blood. The receptor set was obtained from a man in his 70s with acute or convalescent COVID-19.

The chain employs TRBV27 and TRBJ2-2; 8 bases align to TRBD2. From germline, CDR1 is MNHEY and CDR2 SMNVEV (reference sequence). With 4 bases clipped from V and 5 bases from J, the junction kept 9 bases outside the gene matches. The CDR3 totals 16 residues. The chain's CDR3 is CASSSLSGRSTGELFF. The CDR3 DNA is TGTGCCAGCAGTTCCTTGAGCGGGAGATCTACCGGGGAGCTGTTTTTT.

V gene TRBV3-1 (or the pseudogene TRBV3-2) combines with J gene TRBJ1-5; D ambiguous. Trimming shortened V by 0 bases and J by 4 bases, and 4 bases separated the two germline ends. Germline V gives CDR1 LGHDT, CDR2 YNNKEL (reference sequence). The CDR3 sequence is 13 residues long. Here the CDR3 DNA reads TGTGCCAGCAGCCAAGATCAGAATCAGCCCCAGCATTTT. Encoded protein: CASSQDQNQPQHF.

V gene TRBV11-2 combines with J gene TRBJ2-7; D is unresolved. V dropped 0 bases and J dropped 3 bases, with 3 bases sitting between them. Germline V gene lookup returns CDR1 SGHAT and CDR2 FQNNGV. The CDR3 runs to 12 residues. The CDR3 nucleotides are TGTGCCAGCAGCTTAGATCGCTACGAGCAGTACTTC. It specifies CASSLDRYEQYF.

This rearrangement joins TRBV29-1 to TRBJ2-3, with TRBD1 as a possible D gene (6 bases). The CDR3 consists of 12 residues. V lost 7 bases and J 1 base, leaving 9 bases between the germline ends. The V gene's germline CDR1 is SQVTM and CDR2 ANQGSEA. The CDR3: CSGWTGTDTQYF. In DNA form, the CDR3 reads TGCAGCGGGTGGACAGGCACAGATACGCAGTATTTT.

The chain uses TRBV5-1 and TRBJ2-1; TRBD2 matches at 7 bases. The CDR3 has 14 residues. Losses at the gene ends were 4 bases for V and 6 bases for J; bases not matched to a gene: 7. Germline-derived CDR1 and CDR2 are SGHRS and YFSETQ. The CDR3 DNA is TGCGCCAGCAGCCCTTCGGCTAGCGGCAATGAGCAGTTCTTC. The encoded protein is CASSPSASGNEQFF.

The chain recombines TRBV6-5 with TRBJ2-1, with 10 bases matching TRBD2. The trim removed 6 bases at V and 6 bases at J, leaving 8 bases unmatched. The CDR3 covers 15 residues. Germline CDR1 reads MNHEY; CDR2 reads SVGAGI. The CDR3 loop is CASRLTGTSVNEQFF. The CDR3 bases are TGTGCCAGCAGACTGACCGGGACTAGCGTCAATGAGCAGTTCTTC.

The rearrangement uses TRBV24-1 and TRBJ1-2; 7 positions agree with TRBD1. The ends lost 3 bases at V and 2 bases at J; junction bases unmatched: 5. The CDR3 loop spans 15 amino acids. Germline values: CDR1 KGHDR, CDR2 SFDVKD. The CDR3 reads CATSDPVGGNYGYTF. In DNA form, the CDR3 reads TGTGCCACCAGTGATCCTGTAGGGGGCAACTATGGCTACACCTTC.

The chain employs TRBV6-5 and TRBJ2-7; TRBD2 matches 7 bases. V was clipped by 0 bases and J by 3 bases; unmatched bases: 8. CDR3 size: 16 residues. The V gene's germline CDR1 is MNHEY and CDR2 SVGAGI. CDR3 protein: CASSYSGSGPIYEQYF. The CDR3 DNA reads TGTGCCAGCAGTTACTCTGGTAGCGGGCCGATCTACGAGCAGTACTTC.

This chain connects TRBV28 to TRBJ2-5, with a tentative D call TRBD2 (5 bases). The germline CDR1 and CDR2 sequences are MDHEN and SYDVKM. The V end was cut by 5 bases, the J end by 2 bases, with 9 bases between. This CDR3 spans 13 amino acids. In DNA form, the CDR3 reads TGTGCCAGCAGTCCGGACTTACAAGAGACCCAGTACTTC. As protein: CASSPDLQETQYF.

CDR3 sequence reads: CASSGSAGSNTGELFF. The CDR3 nucleotides are TGTGCCAGCAGTGGATCGGCAGGTTCGAACACCGGGGAGCTGTTTTTT. The chain employs TRBV2 and TRBJ2-2; D call uncertain. The CDR3 consists of 16 residues. The germline V gene encodes CDR1 SNHLY and CDR2 FYNNEI. Trimming shortened V by 4 bases and J by 0 bases, and 12 bases separated the two germline ends.

The chain recombines TRBV6-2 or TRBV6-3 with TRBJ1-5; TRBD1 aligns across 7 bases. J lost 3 bases, V lost 5 bases, and 7 bases had no gene match. Germline CDR1 is MNHEY and CDR2 is SVGEGT. The CDR3 sequence is 15 residues long. The CDR3 bases are TGTGCCAGCAGTGGGGACAGTTGGTACAATCAGCCCCAGCATTTT. This codes for CASSGDSWYNQPQHF.

The CDR3 spells CASSSKGQYAWNTEAFF. CDR3 DNA sequence: TGTGCCAGCAGTTCGAAGGGACAGTACGCTTGGAACACTGAAGCTTTCTTT. V usage is TRBV6-2 or TRBV6-3 and J usage is TRBJ1-1; 7 nucleotides agree with TRBD1. The CDR3 runs to 17 residues. Germline CDR1 reads MNHEY; CDR2 reads SVGEGT. The V gene end was trimmed by 4 bases and the J gene end by 1 base; junction bases not matched to a gene: 12.

The chain recombines TRBV7-8 with TRBJ2-7; 8 bases are shared with TRBD2. This CDR3 has 16 residues. The V segment lost 2 bases and the J segment 5 bases; nucleotides outside the gene matches: 11. Per germline, CDR1 SGHVS and CDR2 FQNEAQ. Here the CDR3 reads CASSLSPRSGRNEQYF. In nucleotides, the CDR3 is TGTGCCAGCAGCTTAAGCCCCCGGAGCGGGAGAAACGAGCAGTACTTC. The full variable domain, with the rest looked up from reference TRBV7-8 and TRBJ2-7, is GAGVSQSPRYKVAKRGQDVALRCDPISGHVSLFWYQQALGQGPEFLTYFQNEAQLDKSGLPSDRFFAERPEGSVSTLKIQRTQQEDSAVYLCASSLSPRSGRNEQYFGPGTRLTVT.

The rearrangement uses TRBV18 and TRBJ1-6; D call uncertain. Germline V gives CDR1 KGHSH, CDR2 LQKENI. The V gene lost 3 bases and the J gene lost 10 bases, with 13 bases spanning the gap. The CDR3 runs to 14 residues. The CDR3 here is CASSPYGKGSPLHF. The CDR3 region has the DNA TGTGCCAGCTCACCTTACGGGAAGGGATCACCCCTCCACTTT.

The genes are TRBV5-1 and TRBJ2-3; TRBD2 matches 8 bases. The CDR3 consists of 14 residues. J was trimmed by 5 bases and V by 1 base; bases with no gene match: 3. Germline V CDR1 and CDR2: SGHRS, YFSETQ. The DNA of the CDR3 is TGCGCCAGCAGCTTGACTAGCGGAGAAGATACGCAGTATTTT. It translates to CASSLTSGEDTQYF.

This rearrangement joins TRBV28 to TRBJ2-2; 10 bases align to TRBD2. J gave up 0 bases and V 3 bases, and 4 bases lay outside the gene matches. Germline CDR1 reads MDHEN; CDR2 reads SYDVKM. The CDR3 sequence is 17 residues long. Here the CDR3 reads CASSFALAGANTGELFF. CDR3 DNA sequence: TGTGCCAGCAGTTTTGCCCTAGCGGGAGCGAACACCGGGGAGCTGTTTTTT.

The chain combines TRBV5-6 with TRBJ2-1; D may be TRBD2 (6 bases). CDR3 size: 11 residues. V shed 3 bases and J shed 13 bases, with 11 bases lying between them. Germline CDR1 and CDR2: SGHDT and YYEEEE. In nucleotides, the CDR3 is TGTGCCAGCAGCTCCCCGACTAGACAGTTCTTC. It translates to CASSSPTRQFF.

The V call is TRBV20-1, the J call TRBJ2-7; the match to TRBD2 covers 7 bases. Trimming took 3 bases from V and 1 from J; bases not matched to a gene: 6. There are 14 residues in the CDR3. CDR1 and CDR2 from the germline V gene are DFQATT and SNEGSKA (reference sequence). Written as DNA, the CDR3 is TGCAGTGCTAGTCATCCGGGACTATCCTACGAGCAGTACTTC. This translates into CSASHPGLSYEQYF.

Notes on this clone: This same CDR3 is encoded by further DNA sequences in the sample. This chain uses TRBV3-1 (or the pseudogene TRBV3-2) with TRBJ2-1; no clear D. Trimming removed 3 bases at V and 8 bases at J, with 5 bases between. CDR1 and CDR2 (germline): LGHDT, YNNKEL (reference sequence). The CDR3 is made up of 11 amino acids. In nucleotides, the CDR3 is TGTGCCAGCAGCCATTCGGATGAGCAGTTCTTC. Amino acid sequence: CASSHSDEQFF.

J is TRBJ1-6 and V is TRBV7-9; TRBD1 matches at 9 bases. CDR1 and CDR2 from the germline V gene are SEHNR and FQNEAQ (reference sequence). V shed 5 bases, J shed 7 bases, and the junction held 6 bases outside the gene matches. The CDR3 is 15 residues long. The CDR3 DNA is TGTGCCAGCAGCCCGTGGGACAGGGAGAATTCACCCCTCCACTTT. Translating it yields CASSPWDRENSPLHF.

This clone was seen a handful of times. The rearrangement links TRBV18 to TRBJ1-3; perhaps TRBD1 as D (5 bases). Looked up from germline, CDR1 is KGHSH and CDR2 is LQKENI. Trimming stripped 2 bases from V and 0 bases from J, with 17 bases between. CDR3 size: 18 residues. The CDR3 reads CASSPNSPGTSSGNTIYF. Here the CDR3 DNA reads TGTGCCAGCTCACCAAATTCACCGGGGACTAGCTCTGGAAACACCATATATTTT.

The sample holds a few counts of this clone. This chain links TRBV27 with TRBJ2-5; 9 bases line up with TRBD2. Unmatched junction bases numbered 6, after V lost 5 bases and J lost 2 bases. Germline CDR1 is MNHEY and CDR2 is SMNVEV (reference sequence). The CDR3 runs 15 residues. This CDR3 reads CASSPRTSVQETQYF. CDR3 nucleotides: TGTGCCAGCAGTCCCCGGACTAGCGTACAAGAGACCCAGTACTTC.

The V call is TRBV2, the J call TRBJ2-7; TRBD1 matches at 7 bases. V dropped 6 bases and J dropped 2; count of bases not matched to a gene: 4. The CDR3 length is 13 residues. Germline-derived CDR1 and CDR2 are SNHLY and FYNNEI. CDR3 in DNA: TGTGCCAGCAGCAGGGGACAGCCCTACGAGCAGTACTTC. Translation gives CASSRGQPYEQYF.

The chain combines TRBV7-2 with TRBJ2-1; 8 nucleotides match TRBD1. Germline lookup yields CDR1 SGHTA and CDR2 FQGNSA. The V segment lost 4 bases and the J segment 0 bases; nucleotides outside the gene matches: 14. The CDR3 totals 19 residues. The CDR3 reads CASSSVVTGTGSSYNEQFF. The CDR3 region has the DNA TGTGCCAGCAGCTCCGTCGTAACCGGGACAGGCAGCTCCTACAATGAGCAGTTCTTC.

The chain has TRBV10-1 and TRBJ2-5; D is undetermined. This CDR3 spans 13 amino acids. V was shortened by 8 bases and J by 1 base, with 11 bases between the two germline ends. The germline V gene encodes CDR1 WNHNN and CDR2 SYGVQD (reference sequence). The CDR3 protein is CASPKRLQETQYF. In nucleotides, the CDR3 is TGCGCCAGCCCCAAGCGCCTCCAAGAGACCCAGTACTTC.

V and J are TRBV10-3 and TRBJ2-3; 16 bases line up with TRBD2. V was clipped by 6 bases and J by 5 bases; unmatched bases: 8. Germline assignment: CDR1 ENHRY and CDR2 SYGVKD. This CDR3 spans 17 amino acids. CDR3 sequence: CAIRTGTSGRAVDTQYF. In nucleotides, the CDR3 is TGTGCCATCAGGACCGGGACTAGCGGGAGGGCCGTAGATACGCAGTATTTT.

The V call is TRBV27, the J call TRBJ2-7; no definite D call. The V end was cut by 6 bases, the J end by 1 base, with 13 bases between. CDR3 length: 14 amino acids. Germline V gives CDR1 MNHEY, CDR2 SMNVEV (reference sequence). The CDR3 nucleotides read TGTGCCAGCAGCCGTGGGCAAAGTTCCTACGAGCAGTACTTC. Its protein is CASSRGQSSYEQYF.

This clone appeared a single time. The chain combines TRBV7-2 with TRBJ2-7; 7 nucleotides agree with TRBD2. Germline V gene data show CDR1 as SGHTA and CDR2 as FQGNSA. The CDR3 loop spans 13 amino acids. The V segment lost 5 bases and the J segment 3 bases; nucleotides outside the gene matches: 4. The CDR3 spells CASSLRDYYEQYF. The DNA of the CDR3 is TGTGCCAGCAGCCTCCGGGACTACTACGAGCAGTACTTC. Supplemented by reference TRBV7-2 and TRBJ2-7, the full variable domain reads GAGVSQSPSNKVTEKGKDVELRCDPISGHTALYWYRQSLGQGLEFLIYFQGNSAPDKSGLPSDRFSAERTGGSVSTLTIQRTQQEDSAVYLCASSLRDYYEQYFGPGTRLTVT.

The V gene is TRBV9, the J gene TRBJ1-1; D remains ambiguous. The germline gives CDR1 SGDLS, CDR2 YYNGEE. V lost 0 bases to trimming and J lost 9 bases, with 12 bases between them. The CDR3 covers 13 residues. As DNA, the CDR3 is TGTGCCAGCAGCGTAGAGACACAGTCACAAGCTTTCTTT. Translated, it gives CASSVETQSQAFF.

This clone came up a few times. The chain recombines TRBV7-8 with TRBJ2-7; a possible D gene is TRBD2 (6 bases). Germline CDR1 SGHVS, CDR2 FQNEAQ. The CDR3 covers 15 residues. V was trimmed by 3 bases and J by 6 bases, leaving 18 bases between them. DNA of the CDR3: TGTGCCAGCAGCTTGGGACTTCTATACGGATCCGAGCAGTACTTC. This translates into CASSLGLLYGSEQYF.

The gene calls are TRBV11-3 and TRBJ2-5; 10 bases match TRBD1. Germline V gene sequence: CDR1 SGHNT, CDR2 YENEEA. Trimming removed 4 bases from V and 5 bases from J; junction bases left unmatched: 7. The CDR3 sequence is 15 residues long. The CDR3 sequence: CASSSDRGLAETQYF. CDR3 in DNA: TGTGCCAGCAGCTCCGACAGGGGGCTGGCGGAGACCCAGTACTTC.